The rows below give T cell receptor beta chains drawn from one sample of a study of cytomegalovirus exposure and HLA in healthy donors. Sequencing was performed with immunoSEQ multiplex PCR; in TCRdb, only in-frame clones are kept and a portion is missing. The sample lists 150,000 or so clones; around 83% were seen once. Sequenced input: PBMCs. The source of these receptors is a woman younger than 35 in good health and CMV-seronegative. The CDR3 runs from the conserved cysteine through the conserved F or W. The order of the fields is CDR3 DNA, CDR3 protein, D gene, clone size, V gene, J gene. The D gene is left open where the match is weak. Clone size appears in some rows only: once, few, many, or a class for an expanded clone.

TGCAGCCTGACTAGCGGGGGCCGCACAGATACGCAGTATTTT	CSLTSGGRTDTQYF	TRBD2	once	TRBV29-1	TRBJ2-3
TGTGCCAGTAGGATAGGGGGCACGGGCAATCAGCCCCAGCATTTT	CASRIGGTGNQPQHF	TRBD1	-	TRBV19	TRBJ1-5
TGTGCCAGCAGCTTAGGCAGGGGAAACTATGGCTACACCTTC	CASSLGRGNYGYTF	-	-	TRBV13	TRBJ1-2
TGTGCCAGCAGCGTAGGGACAGCAACTAATGAAAAACTGTTTTTT	CASSVGTATNEKLFF	TRBD1	-	TRBV5-5	TRBJ1-4
TGTGCCAGCAGTTTATCTCGGGGGTTGAACACAGATACGCAGTATTTT	CASSLSRGLNTDTQYF	-	-	TRBV27	TRBJ2-3
TGTGCCATCAGGGACAGCTCCTACGAGCAGTACTTC	CAIRDSSYEQYF	-	few	TRBV10-3	TRBJ2-7
TGTGCCAGCAGTGCCGTAGCGGGCGTCTCCTACGAGCAGTACTTC	CASSAVAGVSYEQYF	TRBD2	-	TRBV6-1	TRBJ2-7
TGTGCCAGCAGTTTAAACAGGGGGTGGCCCCAGCATTTT	CASSLNRGWPQHF	TRBD1	-	TRBV27	TRBJ1-5
TGTGCCAGCAGCGCAGGGACATATCCCCACGAGCAGTACTTC	CASSAGTYPHEQYF	-	-	TRBV9	TRBJ2-7
TGTGCCAGCAGTTTACCTCAGGGATACACTGAAGCTTTCTTT	CASSLPQGYTEAFF	-	few	TRBV6-6	TRBJ1-1
TGTGCCAGCAGCGAAACAGGGGCCCCTTGGGATACGCAGTATTTT	CASSETGAPWDTQYF	TRBD1	few	TRBV5-6	TRBJ2-3
TGTGCCAGCAGTTTTGGGAGAGACCTCTATGGCTACACCTTC	CASSFGRDLYGYTF	-	once	TRBV27	TRBJ1-2
TGTGCCAGCAGCCCCGGGGACAGCAGAAATTCACCCCTCCACTTT	CASSPGDSRNSPLHF	TRBD1	-	TRBV7-2	TRBJ1-6
TGTGCCAGCAGTGAACCCCTCCCTGGACAGGGAGATTACGAGCAGTACTTC	CASSEPLPGQGDYEQYF	TRBD1	-	TRBV6-1	TRBJ2-7
TGTGCCAGCAGTGTCCTAGCTACAGATACGCAGTATTTT	CASSVLATDTQYF	-	-	TRBV2	TRBJ2-3
TGTGCCAGCTCACCGGGACAGCCAGGCTCTGGAAACACCATATATTTT	CASSPGQPGSGNTIYF	TRBD1	-	TRBV18	TRBJ1-3
TGTGCCAGCAGCCAAGGGGGACTAAACGAGCAGTACTTC	CASSQGGLNEQYF	TRBD2	-	TRBV4-2	TRBJ2-7
TGCGCCAGCAGCCAAGGCAGCGGCTATGGCTACACCTTC	CASSQGSGYGYTF	-	-	TRBV4-3	TRBJ1-2
TGTGCCAGCAGCTTGGGGGAGGGTCAGCCCCAGCATTTT	CASSLGEGQPQHF	-	-	TRBV5-4	TRBJ1-5
TGTGCCAGCAGCCAAAGGGGACAGACGCCCCAGCATTTT	CASSQRGQTPQHF	TRBD1	-	TRBV28	TRBJ1-5
TGTGCCAGCAGCCAAGGGACAGGGGGCGGCTACGAGCAGTACTTC	CASSQGTGGGYEQYF	TRBD1	-	TRBV14	TRBJ2-7
TGTGCCAGCAGCAGAGCCAGAGGCGGCTACGGCGGGCAGTACTTC	CASSRARGGYGGQYF	-	-	TRBV7-8	TRBJ2-5